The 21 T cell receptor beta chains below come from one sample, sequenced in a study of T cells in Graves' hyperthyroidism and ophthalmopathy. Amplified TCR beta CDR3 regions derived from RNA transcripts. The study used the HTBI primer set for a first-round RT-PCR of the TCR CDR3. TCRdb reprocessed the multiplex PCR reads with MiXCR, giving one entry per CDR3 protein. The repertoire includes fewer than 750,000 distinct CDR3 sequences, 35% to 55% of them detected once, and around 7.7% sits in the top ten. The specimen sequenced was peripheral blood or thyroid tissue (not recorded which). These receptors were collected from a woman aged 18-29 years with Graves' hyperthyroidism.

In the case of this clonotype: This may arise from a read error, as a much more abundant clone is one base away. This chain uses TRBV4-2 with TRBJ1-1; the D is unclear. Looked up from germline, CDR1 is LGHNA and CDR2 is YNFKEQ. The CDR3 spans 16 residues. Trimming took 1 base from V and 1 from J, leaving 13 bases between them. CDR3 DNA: TGTGCCAGCAGCCAAGCTCTGGGGTCAGAGAACACTGAAGCTTTCTTT. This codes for CASSQALGSENTEAFF.

CDR3 in DNA: TGTGCCAGCAGCATAGGTGGAGGGGACTATGGCTACACCTTC. It translates to CASSIGGGDYGYTF. This chain links TRBV7-9 with TRBJ1-2; a weak D match, TRBD1 (5 bases). Trimming took 5 bases from V and 3 from J, leaving 13 bases between them. This CDR3 spans 14 amino acids. CDR1 is SEHNR and CDR2 is FQNEAQ in the germline V gene (reference sequence).

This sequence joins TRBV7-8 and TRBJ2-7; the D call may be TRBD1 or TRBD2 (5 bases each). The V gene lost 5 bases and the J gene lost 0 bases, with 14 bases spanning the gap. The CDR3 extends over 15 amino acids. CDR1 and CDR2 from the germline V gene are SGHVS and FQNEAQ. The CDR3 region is CASSQSGASSYEQYF. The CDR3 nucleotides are TGTGCCAGCAGCCAATCCGGGGCCAGCTCCTACGAGCAGTACTTC.

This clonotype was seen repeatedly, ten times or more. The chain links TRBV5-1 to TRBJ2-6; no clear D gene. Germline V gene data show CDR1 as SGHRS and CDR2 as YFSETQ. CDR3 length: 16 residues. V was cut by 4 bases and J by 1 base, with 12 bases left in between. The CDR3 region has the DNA TGCGCCAGCAGCGGTCTTCTCGGATCTGGGGCCAACGTCCTGACTTTC. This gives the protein CASSGLLGSGANVLTF.

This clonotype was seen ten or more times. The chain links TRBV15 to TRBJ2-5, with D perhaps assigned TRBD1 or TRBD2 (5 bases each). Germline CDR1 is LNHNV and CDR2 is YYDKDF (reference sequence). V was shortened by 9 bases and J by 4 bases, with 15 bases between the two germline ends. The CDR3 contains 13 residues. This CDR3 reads CATQKIGGETQYF. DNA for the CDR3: TGTGCCACACAGAAAATTGGGGGAGAGACCCAGTACTTC.

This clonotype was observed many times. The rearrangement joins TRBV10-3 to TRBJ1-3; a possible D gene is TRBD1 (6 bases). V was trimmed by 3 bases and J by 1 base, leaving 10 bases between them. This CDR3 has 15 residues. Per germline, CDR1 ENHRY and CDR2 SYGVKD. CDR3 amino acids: CAISDRGSSGNTIYF. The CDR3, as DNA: TGTGCCATCAGTGACAGGGGCAGTTCTGGAAACACCATATATTTT.

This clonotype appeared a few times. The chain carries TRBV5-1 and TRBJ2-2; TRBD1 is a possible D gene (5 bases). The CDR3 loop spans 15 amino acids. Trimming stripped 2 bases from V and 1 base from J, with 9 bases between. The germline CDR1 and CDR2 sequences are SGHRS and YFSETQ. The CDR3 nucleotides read TGCGCCAGCAGCTTCTTGGACAAGAACACCGGGGAGCTGTTTTTT. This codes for CASSFLDKNTGELFF.

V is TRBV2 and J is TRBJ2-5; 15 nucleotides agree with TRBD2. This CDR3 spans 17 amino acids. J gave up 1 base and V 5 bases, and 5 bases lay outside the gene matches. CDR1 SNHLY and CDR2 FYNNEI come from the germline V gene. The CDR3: CASSKGLAGGGQETQYF. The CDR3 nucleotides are TGTGCCAGCAGTAAGGGACTAGCGGGAGGAGGCCAAGAGACCCAGTACTTC.

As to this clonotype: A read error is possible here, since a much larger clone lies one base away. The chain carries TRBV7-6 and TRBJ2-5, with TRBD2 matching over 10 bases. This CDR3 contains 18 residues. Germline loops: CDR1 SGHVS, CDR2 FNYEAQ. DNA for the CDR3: TGTGCCAGCAGCTTAGGCCAGCGGGAGGGCCGGGGGACAGAGACCCGGTACTTC. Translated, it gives CASSLGQREGRGTETRYF.

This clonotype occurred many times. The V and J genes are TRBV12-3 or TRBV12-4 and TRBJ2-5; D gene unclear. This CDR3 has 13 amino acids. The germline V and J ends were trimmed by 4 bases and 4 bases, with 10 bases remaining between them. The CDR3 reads CASSSSRRETQYF. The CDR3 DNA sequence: TGTGCCAGCAGTTCTTCCCGGCGAGAGACCCAGTACTTC.

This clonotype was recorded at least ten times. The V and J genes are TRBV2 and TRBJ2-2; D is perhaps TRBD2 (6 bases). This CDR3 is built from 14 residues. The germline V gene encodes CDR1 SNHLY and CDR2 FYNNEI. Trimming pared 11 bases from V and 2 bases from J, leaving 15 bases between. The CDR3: CAGSIAGNTGELFF. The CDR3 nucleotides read TGTGCCGGCTCCATTGCGGGAAACACCGGGGAGCTGTTTTTT.

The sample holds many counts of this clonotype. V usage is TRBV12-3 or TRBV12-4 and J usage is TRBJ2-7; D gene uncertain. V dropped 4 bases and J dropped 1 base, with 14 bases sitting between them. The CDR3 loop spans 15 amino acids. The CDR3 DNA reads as TGTGCCAGCAGTTCGGCCCCGCCGGCTTCCTACGAGCAGTACTTC. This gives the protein CASSSAPPASYEQYF.

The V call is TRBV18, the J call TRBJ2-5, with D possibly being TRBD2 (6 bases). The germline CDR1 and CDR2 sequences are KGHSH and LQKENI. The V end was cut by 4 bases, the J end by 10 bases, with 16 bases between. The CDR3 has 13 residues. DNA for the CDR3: TGTGCCAGCTCACAACGGGGGAATGGGGGCCAGTACTTC. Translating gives CASSQRGNGGQYF.

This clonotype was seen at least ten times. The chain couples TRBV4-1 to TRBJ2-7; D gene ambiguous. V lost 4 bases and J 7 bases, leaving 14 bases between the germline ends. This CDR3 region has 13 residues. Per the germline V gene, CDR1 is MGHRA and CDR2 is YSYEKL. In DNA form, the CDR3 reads TGCGCCAGCAGCCGCCACCTTATGGGGGAGCAGTACTTC. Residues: CASSRHLMGEQYF.

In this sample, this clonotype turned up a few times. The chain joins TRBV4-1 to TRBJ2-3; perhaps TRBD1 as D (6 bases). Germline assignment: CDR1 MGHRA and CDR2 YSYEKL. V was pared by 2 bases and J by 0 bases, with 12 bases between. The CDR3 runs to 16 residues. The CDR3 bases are TGCGCCAGCAGCCAAAACCCAGGGGCTAGCACAGATACGCAGTATTTT. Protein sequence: CASSQNPGASTDTQYF.

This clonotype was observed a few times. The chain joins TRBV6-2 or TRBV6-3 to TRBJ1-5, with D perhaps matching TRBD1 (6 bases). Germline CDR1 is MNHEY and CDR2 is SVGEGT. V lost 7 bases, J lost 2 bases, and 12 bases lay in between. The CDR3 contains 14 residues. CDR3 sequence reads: CASKYPGGNQPQHF. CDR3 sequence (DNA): TGTGCCAGCAAGTACCCAGGGGGCAATCAGCCCCAGCATTTT.

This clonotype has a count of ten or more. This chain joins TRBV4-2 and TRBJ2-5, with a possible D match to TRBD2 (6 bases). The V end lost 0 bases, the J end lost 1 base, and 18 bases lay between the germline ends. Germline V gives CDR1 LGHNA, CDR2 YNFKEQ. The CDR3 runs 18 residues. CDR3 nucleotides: TGTGCCAGCAGCCAAGATGGGCTCGGGACTGGCTTCCAAGAGACCCAGTACTTC. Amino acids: CASSQDGLGTGFQETQYF.

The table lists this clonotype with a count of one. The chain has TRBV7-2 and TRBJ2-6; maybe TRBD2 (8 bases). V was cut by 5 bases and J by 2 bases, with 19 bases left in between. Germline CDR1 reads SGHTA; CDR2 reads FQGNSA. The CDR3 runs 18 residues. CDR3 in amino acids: CASSRRGTRMTGANVLTF. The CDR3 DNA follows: TGTGCCAGCAGCCGCAGGGGGACTAGGATGACTGGGGCCAACGTCCTGACTTTC.

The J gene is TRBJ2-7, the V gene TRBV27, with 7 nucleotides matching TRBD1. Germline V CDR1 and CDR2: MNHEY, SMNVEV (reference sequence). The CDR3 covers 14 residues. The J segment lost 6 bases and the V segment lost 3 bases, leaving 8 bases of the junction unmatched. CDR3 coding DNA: TGTGCCAGCAGTTTCTCCGACAGGGTTGGCGAGCAGTACTTC. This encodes CASSFSDRVGEQYF.

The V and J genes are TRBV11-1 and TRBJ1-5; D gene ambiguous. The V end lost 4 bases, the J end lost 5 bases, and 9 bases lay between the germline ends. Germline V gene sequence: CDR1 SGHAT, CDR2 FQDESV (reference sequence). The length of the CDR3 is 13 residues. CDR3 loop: CASSSGWDQPQHF. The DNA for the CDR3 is TGTGCCAGCAGCTCTGGATGGGATCAGCCCCAGCATTTT.

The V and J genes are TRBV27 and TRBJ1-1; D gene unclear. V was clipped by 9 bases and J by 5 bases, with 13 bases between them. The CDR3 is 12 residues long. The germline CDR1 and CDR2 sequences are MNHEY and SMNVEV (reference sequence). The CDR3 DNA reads TGTGCCAGGAATAGGAGCGGGACTGAAGCTTTCTTT. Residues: CARNRSGTEAFF.